This T cell receptor (beta chain) was observed in a study of T cell repertoires in cytomegalovirus infection. Germline assignment: CDR1 LNHDA and CDR2 SQIVND (reference sequence). This CDR3 is built from 15 residues. The V gene lost 7 bases and the J gene lost 0 bases, with 10 bases spanning the gap. This clonotype was found a few times. Its specificity is unknown. Findings and limits, study-wide: HLA-C-restricted CMV-specific TCR beta clonotypes prevailed in the ex vivo response.

Each CDR3 protein gets one entry after TCRdb re-called the reads with MiXCR. The data hold a few hundred thousand distinct CDR3 sequences, with about 40% observed a single time. The chain has TRBV19 and TRBJ2-6; the D is unclear. The sample here was cultured PBMCs, taken from culture after CMV antigen stimulation. The receptor comes from a human donor in good health (CMV status not recorded). Some clones in this sample may be carry-over from other donors' samples. CDR3 loop: CASTSEASGANVLTF. The CDR3 bases are TGTGCCAGTACCTCTGAAGCCTCTGGGGCCAACGTCCTGACTTTC.